This T cell receptor (beta chain) appears in the sequencing data of a study of beta chain features in type 1 diabetes. About the research overall: The patient and healthy donor groups were comparable for age, gender and cell yields.

In all sorted populations, purity surpassed 95%. CDR1 is MNHNY and CDR2 is SVGAGI in the germline V gene (reference sequence). The V end lost 7 bases, the J end lost 6 bases, and 19 bases lay between the germline ends. The CDR3 extends over 15 amino acids. As every portion of the isolated RNA was reverse transcribed, the sequencing read expressed TCRB transcripts. This table comes from immunoSEQ multiplex PCR, and its TCRdb copy is limited to in-frame clones, with some not included. The table lists hundreds of thousands of clones, roughly a tenth of them singletons. The study, taken as a whole, reports: Diminished insertions and augmented deletions at VDJ junctions characterized type 1 diabetes patients. The study found moderately but significantly shorter TCRB CDR3s in all four CD4+ subsets of Type 1 diabetes patients.

Notes on this clone: Its target is unknown.

The clonotype comes from a man younger than 40 with type 1 diabetes. Material for sequencing was naive CD4+ T cells from blood. V is TRBV6-6 and J is TRBJ1-5, with D possibly TRBD1 on 5 matching bases. In DNA, the CDR3 is TGTGCCAGCACCGACGGCCCCAGGGCCCTTCAGCCCCAGCATTTT. Encoded protein: CASTDGPRALQPQHF.